What follows describes a single TCR beta chain. The target antigen is unknown. The sample is drawn from a study of a mutant IDH1 vaccine in newly diagnosed glioma. Across the whole study: Week 47 marked visit V13, whereas week 35 marked visit V12. Study-level findings and limits: The study observed vaccine-induced immune responses in 90% to 95% of patients.

The table came from immunoSEQ multiplex PCR; TCRdb's copy has only in-frame clones and leaves some out. The repertoire consists of tens of thousands of clones, with over 75% occurring once and the leading ten covering over 4.5%. The CDR3 contains 12 residues. V lost 4 bases to trimming and J lost 6 bases, with 11 bases between them. Germline V gene lookup returns CDR1 SGHRS and CDR2 YFSETQ. The time point denotes: week 47, end of study. Every single dose of the vaccine, 300 ug of mutant IDH1 20-mer peptide, came with topical imiquimod. This chain links TRBV5-1 with TRBJ2-7; possible D gene TRBD2, 5 bases. This clonotype was sampled from a woman in her forties with glioma. Sample: PBMCs, taken from a glioma patient whose treatment included an IDH1 peptide vaccine. This CDR3 is CASSPRVGEQYF. The CDR3 DNA is TGCGCCAGCAGCCCGAGGGTCGGCGAGCAGTACTTC.